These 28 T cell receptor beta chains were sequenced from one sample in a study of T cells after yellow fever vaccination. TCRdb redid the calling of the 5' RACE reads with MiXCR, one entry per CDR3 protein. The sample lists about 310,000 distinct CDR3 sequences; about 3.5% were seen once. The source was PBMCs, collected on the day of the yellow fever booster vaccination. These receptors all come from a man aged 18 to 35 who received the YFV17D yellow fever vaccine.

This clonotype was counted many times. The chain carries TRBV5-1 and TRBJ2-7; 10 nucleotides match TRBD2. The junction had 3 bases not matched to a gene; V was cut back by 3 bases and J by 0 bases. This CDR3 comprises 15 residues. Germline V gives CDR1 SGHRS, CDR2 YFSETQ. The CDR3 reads CASSSSGGRSYEQYF. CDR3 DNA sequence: TGCGCCAGCAGCTCTAGCGGGGGCCGCTCCTACGAGCAGTACTTC.

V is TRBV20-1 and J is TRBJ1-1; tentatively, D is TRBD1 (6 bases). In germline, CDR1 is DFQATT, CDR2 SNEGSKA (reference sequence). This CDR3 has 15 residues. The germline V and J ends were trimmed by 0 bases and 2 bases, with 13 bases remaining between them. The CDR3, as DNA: TGCAGTGCTAGAGATCAGGGGTTGAGAAACACTGAAGCTTTCTTT. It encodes CSARDQGLRNTEAFF.

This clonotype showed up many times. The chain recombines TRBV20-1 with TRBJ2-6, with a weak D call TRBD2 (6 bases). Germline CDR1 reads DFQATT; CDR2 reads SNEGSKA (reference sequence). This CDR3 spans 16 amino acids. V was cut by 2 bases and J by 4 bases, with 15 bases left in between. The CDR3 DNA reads TGCAGTGCTAGATGGCCAGGGACTGTGGGGGCCAACGTCCTGACTTTC. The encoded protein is CSARWPGTVGANVLTF.

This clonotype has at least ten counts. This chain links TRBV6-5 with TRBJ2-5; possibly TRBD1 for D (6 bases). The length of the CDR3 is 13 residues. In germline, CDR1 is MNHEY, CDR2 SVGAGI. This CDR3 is CVTGKDRQETQYF. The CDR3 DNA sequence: TGTGTAACGGGGAAGGACAGACAAGAGACCCAGTACTTC.

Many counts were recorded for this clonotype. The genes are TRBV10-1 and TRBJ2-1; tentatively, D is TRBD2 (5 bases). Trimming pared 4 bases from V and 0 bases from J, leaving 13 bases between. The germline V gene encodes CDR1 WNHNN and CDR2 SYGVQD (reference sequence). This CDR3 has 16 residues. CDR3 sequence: CASSALGSGSYNEQFF. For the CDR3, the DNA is TGCGCCAGCAGTGCCCTAGGGAGCGGCTCCTACAATGAGCAGTTCTTC.

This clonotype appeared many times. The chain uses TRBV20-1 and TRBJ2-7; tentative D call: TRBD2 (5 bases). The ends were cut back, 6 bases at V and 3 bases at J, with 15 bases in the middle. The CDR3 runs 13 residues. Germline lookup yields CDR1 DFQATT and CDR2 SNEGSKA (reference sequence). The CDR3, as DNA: TGCAGTGCGGCTCCAAGCGGAATCTACGAGCAGTACTTC. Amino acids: CSAAPSGIYEQYF.

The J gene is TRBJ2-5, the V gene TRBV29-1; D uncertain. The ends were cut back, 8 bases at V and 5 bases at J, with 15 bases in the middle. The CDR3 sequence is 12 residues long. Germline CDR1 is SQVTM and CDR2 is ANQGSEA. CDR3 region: CSQQTPGETQYF. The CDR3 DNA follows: TGCAGCCAACAAACCCCCGGGGAGACCCAGTACTTC.

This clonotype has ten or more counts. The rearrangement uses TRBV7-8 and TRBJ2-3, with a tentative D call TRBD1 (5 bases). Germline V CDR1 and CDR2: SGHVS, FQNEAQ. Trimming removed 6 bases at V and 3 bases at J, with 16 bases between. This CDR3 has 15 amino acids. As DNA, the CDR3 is TGTGCCAGCAGTCAAGGGGCGTTGGTAACAGATACGCAGTATTTT. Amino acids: CASSQGALVTDTQYF.

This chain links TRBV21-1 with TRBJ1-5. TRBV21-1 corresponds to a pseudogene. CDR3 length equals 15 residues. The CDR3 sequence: CASSKGPCSNQPQHF. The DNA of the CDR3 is TGTGCCAGCAGCAAAGGCCCGTGTAGCAATCAGCCCCAGCATTTT.

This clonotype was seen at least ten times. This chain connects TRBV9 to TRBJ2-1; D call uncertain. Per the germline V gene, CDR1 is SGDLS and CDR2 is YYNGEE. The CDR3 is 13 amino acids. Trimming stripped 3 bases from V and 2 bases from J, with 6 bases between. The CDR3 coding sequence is TGTGCCAGCAGCGGATCGGCCTACAATGAGCAGTTCTTC. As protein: CASSGSAYNEQFF.

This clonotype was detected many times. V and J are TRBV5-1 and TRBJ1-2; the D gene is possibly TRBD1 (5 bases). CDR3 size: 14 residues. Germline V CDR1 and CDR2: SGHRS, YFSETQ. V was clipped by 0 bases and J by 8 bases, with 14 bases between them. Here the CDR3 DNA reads TGCGCCAGCAGCTTGGGACAGCAAAAAGACGGCTACACCTTC. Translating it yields CASSLGQQKDGYTF.

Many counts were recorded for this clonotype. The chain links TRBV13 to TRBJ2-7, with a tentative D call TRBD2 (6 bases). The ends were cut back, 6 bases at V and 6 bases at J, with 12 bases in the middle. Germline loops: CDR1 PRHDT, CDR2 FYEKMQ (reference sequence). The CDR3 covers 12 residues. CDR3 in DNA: TGTGCCAGCAGGCGGGAAACTGGCGAGCAGTACTTC. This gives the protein CASRRETGEQYF. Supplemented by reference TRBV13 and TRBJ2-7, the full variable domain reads AAGVIQSPRHLIKEKRETATLKCYPIPRHDTVYWYQQGPGQDPQFLISFYEKMQSDKGSIPDRFSAQQFSDYHSELNMSSLELGDSALYFCASRRETGEQYFGPGTRLTVT.

CDR3 sequence: CASSPLAGETGELFF. For the CDR3, the DNA is TGTGCCAGCTCACCTCTAGCAGGTGAAACCGGGGAGCTGTTTTTT. The chain has TRBV18 and TRBJ2-2, with D maybe TRBD2 (5 bases). The CDR3 spans 15 residues. The ends were cut back, 3 bases at V and 5 bases at J, with 13 bases in the middle. The germline gives CDR1 KGHSH, CDR2 LQKENI.

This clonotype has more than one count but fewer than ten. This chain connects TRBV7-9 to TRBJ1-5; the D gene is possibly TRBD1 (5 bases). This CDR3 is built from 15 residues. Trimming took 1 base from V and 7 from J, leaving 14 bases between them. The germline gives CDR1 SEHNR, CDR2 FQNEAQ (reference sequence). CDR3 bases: TGTGCCAGCAGCTTAGGGGGGGTAGGGGACCAGCCCCAGCATTTT. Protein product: CASSLGGVGDQPQHF.

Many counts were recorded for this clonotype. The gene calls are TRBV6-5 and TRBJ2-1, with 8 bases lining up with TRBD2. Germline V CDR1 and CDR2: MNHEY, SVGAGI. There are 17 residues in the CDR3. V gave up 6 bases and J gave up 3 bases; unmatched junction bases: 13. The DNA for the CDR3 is TGTGCCAGCAGCGTTCTCTATCCGGGGGGGAACTACAATGAGCAGTTCTTC. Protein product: CASSVLYPGGNYNEQFF.

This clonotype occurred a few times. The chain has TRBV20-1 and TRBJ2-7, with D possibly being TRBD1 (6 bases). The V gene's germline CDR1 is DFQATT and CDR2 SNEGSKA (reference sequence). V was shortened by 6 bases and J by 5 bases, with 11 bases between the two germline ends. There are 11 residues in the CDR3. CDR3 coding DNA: TGCAGTGCCTTACAGGGCAACGAGCAGTACGTC. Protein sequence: CSALQGNEQYV.

The CDR3 loop reads CSASPQGYGYTF. CDR3 in DNA: TGCAGTGCTAGCCCGCAGGGGTATGGCTACACCTTC. The V and J genes are TRBV20-1 and TRBJ1-2, with D maybe TRBD1 (6 bases). The CDR3 runs 12 residues. Germline CDR1 DFQATT, CDR2 SNEGSKA (reference sequence). Trimming stripped 3 bases from V and 5 bases from J, with 10 bases between.

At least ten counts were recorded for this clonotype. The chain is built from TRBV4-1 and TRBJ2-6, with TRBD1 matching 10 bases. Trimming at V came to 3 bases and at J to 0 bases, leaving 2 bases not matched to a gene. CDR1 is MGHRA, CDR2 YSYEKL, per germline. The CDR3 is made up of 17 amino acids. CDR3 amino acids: CASSQGQGYSGANVLTF. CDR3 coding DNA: TGCGCCAGCAGCCAGGGACAGGGGTACTCTGGGGCCAACGTCCTGACTTTC.

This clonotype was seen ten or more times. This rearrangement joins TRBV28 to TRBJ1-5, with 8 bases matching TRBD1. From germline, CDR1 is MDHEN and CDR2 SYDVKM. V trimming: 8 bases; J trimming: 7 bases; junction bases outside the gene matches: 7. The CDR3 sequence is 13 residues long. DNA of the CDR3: TGTGCCAGCGGGCAGGGGGCGGGCCAGCCCCAGCATTTT. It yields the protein CASGQGAGQPQHF.

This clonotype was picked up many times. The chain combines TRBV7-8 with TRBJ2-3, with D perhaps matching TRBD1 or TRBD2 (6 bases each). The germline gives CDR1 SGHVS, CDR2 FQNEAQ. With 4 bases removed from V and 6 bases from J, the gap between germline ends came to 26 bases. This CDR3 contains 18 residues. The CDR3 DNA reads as TGTGCCAGCAGCTGGGAACGGTCCGGGGGCGCTTCTTACGATACGCAGTATTTT. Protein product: CASSWERSGGASYDTQYF.

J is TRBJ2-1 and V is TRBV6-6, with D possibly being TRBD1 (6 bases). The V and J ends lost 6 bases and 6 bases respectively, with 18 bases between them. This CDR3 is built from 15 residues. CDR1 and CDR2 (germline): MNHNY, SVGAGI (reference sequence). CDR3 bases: TGTGCCAGCAGCCTACCACAGGGCCTACCCAATGAGCAGTTCTTC. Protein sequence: CASSLPQGLPNEQFF.

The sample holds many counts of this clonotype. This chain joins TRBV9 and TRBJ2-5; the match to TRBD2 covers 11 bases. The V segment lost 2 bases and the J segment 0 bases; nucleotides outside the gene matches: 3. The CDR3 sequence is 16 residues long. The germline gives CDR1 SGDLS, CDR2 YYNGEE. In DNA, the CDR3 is TGTGCCAGCAGCGTGTCTAGCGGGGGGTACCAAGAGACCCAGTACTTC. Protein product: CASSVSSGGYQETQYF.

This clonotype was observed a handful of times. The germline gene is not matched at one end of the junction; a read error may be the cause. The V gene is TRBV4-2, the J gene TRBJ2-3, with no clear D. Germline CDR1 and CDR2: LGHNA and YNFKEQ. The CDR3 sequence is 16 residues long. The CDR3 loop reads CASSQDLAASTDTQYF. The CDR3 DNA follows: TGCGCCAGCAGCCAAGATTTAGCAGCTAGCACAGATACGCAGTATTTT.

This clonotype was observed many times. The CDR3, as DNA: TGTGCCAGCAGCTCCAGACAGGACCTAAACACCGGGGAGCTGTTTTTT. Protein: CASSSRQDLNTGELFF. The chain couples TRBV7-8 to TRBJ2-2; a possible D gene is TRBD1 (6 bases). With 4 bases removed from V and 2 bases from J, the gap between germline ends came to 14 bases. This CDR3 comprises 16 residues. The germline V gene has CDR1 SGHVS and CDR2 FQNEAQ.

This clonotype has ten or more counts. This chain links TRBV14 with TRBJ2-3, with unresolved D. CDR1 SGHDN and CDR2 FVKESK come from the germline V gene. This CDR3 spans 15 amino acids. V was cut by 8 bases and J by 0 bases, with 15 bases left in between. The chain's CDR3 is CASSHWAASTDTQYF. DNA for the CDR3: TGTGCCAGCTCACACTGGGCGGCTAGCACAGATACGCAGTATTTT. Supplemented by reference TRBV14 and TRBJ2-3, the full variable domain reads EAGVTQFPSHSVIEKGQTVTLRCDPISGHDNLYWYRRVMGKEIKFLLHFVKESKQDESGMPNNRFLAERTGGTYSTLKVQPAELEDSGVYFCASSHWAASTDTQYFGPGTRLTVL.

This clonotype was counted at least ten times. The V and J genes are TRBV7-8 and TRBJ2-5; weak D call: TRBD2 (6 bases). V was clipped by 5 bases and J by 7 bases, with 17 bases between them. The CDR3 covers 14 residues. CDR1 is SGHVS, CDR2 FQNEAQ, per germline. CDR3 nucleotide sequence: TGTGCCAGCAGCCCGCGGGACTCGTCTGTGACCCAGTACTTC. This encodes CASSPRDSSVTQYF.

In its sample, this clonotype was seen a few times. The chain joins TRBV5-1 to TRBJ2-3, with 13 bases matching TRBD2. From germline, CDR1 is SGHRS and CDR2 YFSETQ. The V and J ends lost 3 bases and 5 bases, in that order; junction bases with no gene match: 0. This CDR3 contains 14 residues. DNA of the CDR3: TGCGCCAGCAGCTGGACTAGCGGGGGAGATACGCAGTATTTT. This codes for CASSWTSGGDTQYF.

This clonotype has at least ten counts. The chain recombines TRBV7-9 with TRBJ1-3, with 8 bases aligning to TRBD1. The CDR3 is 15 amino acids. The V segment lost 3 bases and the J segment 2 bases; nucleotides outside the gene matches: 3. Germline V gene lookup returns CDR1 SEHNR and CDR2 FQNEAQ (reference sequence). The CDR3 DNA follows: TGTGCCAGCAGCTTTGGGGGACAGGCTGGAAACACCATATATTTT. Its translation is CASSFGGQAGNTIYF. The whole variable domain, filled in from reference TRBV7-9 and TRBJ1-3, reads DTGVSQNPRHKITKRGQNVTFRCDPISEHNRLYWYRQTLGQGPEFLTYFQNEAQLEKSRLLSDRFSAERPKGSFSTLEIQRTEQGDSAMYLCASSFGGQAGNTIYFGEGSWLTVV.